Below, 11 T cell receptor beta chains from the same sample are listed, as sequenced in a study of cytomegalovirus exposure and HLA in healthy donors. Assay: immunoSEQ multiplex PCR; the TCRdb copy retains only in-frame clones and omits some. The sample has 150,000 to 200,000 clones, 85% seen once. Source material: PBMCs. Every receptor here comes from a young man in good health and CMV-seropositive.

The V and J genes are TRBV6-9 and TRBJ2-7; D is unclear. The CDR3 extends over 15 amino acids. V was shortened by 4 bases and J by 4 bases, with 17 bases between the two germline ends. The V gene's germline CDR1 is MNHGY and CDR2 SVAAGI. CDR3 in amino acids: CASSFGLRRLYEQYF. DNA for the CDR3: TGTGCCAGCAGTTTCGGTTTAAGGCGGCTTTACGAGCAGTACTTC.

The CDR3 here is CASSSISGKDTQYF. In DNA form, the CDR3 reads TGTGCCAGCAGTTCTATTTCAGGGAAAGATACGCAGTATTTT. The J gene is TRBJ2-3, the V gene TRBV27; possible D gene TRBD1, 5 bases. The germline V gene encodes CDR1 MNHEY and CDR2 SMNVEV (reference sequence). Trimming removed 4 bases from V and 5 bases from J, with 13 bases in between. This CDR3 comprises 14 residues.

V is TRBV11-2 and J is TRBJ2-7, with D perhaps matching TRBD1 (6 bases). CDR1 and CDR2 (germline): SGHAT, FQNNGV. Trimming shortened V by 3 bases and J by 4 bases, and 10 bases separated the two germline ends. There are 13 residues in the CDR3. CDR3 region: CASSFLGGYEQYF. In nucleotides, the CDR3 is TGTGCCAGCAGCTTTTTAGGGGGATACGAGCAGTACTTC.

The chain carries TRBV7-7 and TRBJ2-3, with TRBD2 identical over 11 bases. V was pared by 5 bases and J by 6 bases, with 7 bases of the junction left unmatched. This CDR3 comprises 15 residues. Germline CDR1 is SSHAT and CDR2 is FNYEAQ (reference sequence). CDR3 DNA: TGTGCCAGCAGCCTGACTAGCGGGGTGTCGGATACGCAGTATTTT. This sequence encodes CASSLTSGVSDTQYF.

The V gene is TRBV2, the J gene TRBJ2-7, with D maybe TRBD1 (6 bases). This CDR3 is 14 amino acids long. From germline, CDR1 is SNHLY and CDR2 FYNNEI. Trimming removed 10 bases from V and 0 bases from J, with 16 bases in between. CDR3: CATDQGGSSYEQYF. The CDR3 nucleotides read TGTGCCACCGATCAAGGGGGAAGCTCCTACGAGCAGTACTTC.

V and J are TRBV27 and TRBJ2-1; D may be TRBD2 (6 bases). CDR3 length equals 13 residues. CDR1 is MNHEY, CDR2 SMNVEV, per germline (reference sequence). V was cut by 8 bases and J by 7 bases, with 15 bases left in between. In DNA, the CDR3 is TGTGCCAGCGGCGGGACGCCTGTGAATGAGCAGTTCTTC. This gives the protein CASGGTPVNEQFF.

The CDR3 reads CASSRGGPSTDTQYF. CDR3 bases: TGTGCCAGCAGCAGAGGGGGCCCTAGCACAGATACGCAGTATTTT. The chain carries TRBV7-6 and TRBJ2-3; 7 nucleotides line up with TRBD1. With 5 bases clipped from V and 0 bases from J, the junction kept 5 bases outside the gene matches. Per germline, CDR1 SGHVS and CDR2 FNYEAQ. CDR3 size: 15 residues. Drawing the rest from reference TRBV7-6 and TRBJ2-3, the complete variable domain is GAGVSQSPRYKVTKRGQDVALRCDPISGHVSLYWYRQALGQGPEFLTYFNYEAQQDKSGLPNDRFSAERPEGSISTLTIQRTEQRDSAMYRCASSRGGPSTDTQYFGPGTRLTVL.

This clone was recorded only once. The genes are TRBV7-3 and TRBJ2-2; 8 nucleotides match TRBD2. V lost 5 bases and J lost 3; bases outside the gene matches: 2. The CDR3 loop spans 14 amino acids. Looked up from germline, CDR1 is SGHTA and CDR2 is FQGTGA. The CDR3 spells CASSPSGHTGELFF. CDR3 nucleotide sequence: TGTGCCAGCAGCCCTAGCGGGCACACCGGGGAGCTGTTTTTT. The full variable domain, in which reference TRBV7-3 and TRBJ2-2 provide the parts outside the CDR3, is GAGVSQTPSNKVTEKGKYVELRCDPISGHTALYWYRQSLGQGPEFLIYFQGTGAADDSGLPNDRFFAVRPEGSVSTLKIQRTERGDSAVYLCASSPSGHTGELFFGEGSRLTVL.

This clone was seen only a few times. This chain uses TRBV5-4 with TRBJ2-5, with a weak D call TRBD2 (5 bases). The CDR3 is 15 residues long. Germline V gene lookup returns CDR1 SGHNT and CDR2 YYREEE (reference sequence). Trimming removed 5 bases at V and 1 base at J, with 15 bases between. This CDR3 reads CASRAEGWLQETQYF. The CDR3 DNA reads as TGTGCCAGCAGGGCCGAGGGCTGGCTCCAAGAGACCCAGTACTTC.

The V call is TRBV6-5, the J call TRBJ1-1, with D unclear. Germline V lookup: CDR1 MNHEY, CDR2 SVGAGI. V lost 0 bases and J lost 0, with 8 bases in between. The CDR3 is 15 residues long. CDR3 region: CASSYSKYLNTEAFF. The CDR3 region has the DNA TGTGCCAGCAGTTACTCAAAATATTTGAACACTGAAGCTTTCTTT.

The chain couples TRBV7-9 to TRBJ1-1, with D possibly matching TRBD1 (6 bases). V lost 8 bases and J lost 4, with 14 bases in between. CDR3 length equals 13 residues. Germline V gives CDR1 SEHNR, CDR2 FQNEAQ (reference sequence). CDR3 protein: CASWEGGGTEAFF. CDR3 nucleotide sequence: TGTGCCAGCTGGGAGGGGGGGGGCACTGAAGCTTTCTTT. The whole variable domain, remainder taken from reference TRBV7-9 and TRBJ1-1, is DTGVSQNPRHKITKRGQNVTFRCDPISEHNRLYWYRQTLGQGPEFLTYFQNEAQLEKSRLLSDRFSAERPKGSFSTLEIQRTEQGDSAMYLCASWEGGGTEAFFGQGTRLTVV.